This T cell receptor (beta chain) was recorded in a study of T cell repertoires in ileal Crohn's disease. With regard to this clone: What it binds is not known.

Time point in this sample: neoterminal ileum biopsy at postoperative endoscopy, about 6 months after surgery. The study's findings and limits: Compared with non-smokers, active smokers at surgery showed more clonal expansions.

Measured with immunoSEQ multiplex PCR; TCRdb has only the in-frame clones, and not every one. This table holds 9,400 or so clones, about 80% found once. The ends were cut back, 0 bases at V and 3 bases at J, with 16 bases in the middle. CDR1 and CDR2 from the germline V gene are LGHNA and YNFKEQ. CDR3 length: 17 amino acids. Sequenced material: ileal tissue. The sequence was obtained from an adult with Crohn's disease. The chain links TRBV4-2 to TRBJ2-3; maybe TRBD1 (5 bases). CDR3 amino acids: CASSQEGRPPVTDTQYF. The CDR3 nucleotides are TGTGCCAGCAGCCAAGAGGGGCGTCCCCCGGTAACAGATACGCAGTATTTT.